The 15 T cell receptor beta chains reported below all come from one sample, sequenced in a study of blood T cell repertoires in COVID-19. The method was immunoSEQ multiplex PCR; TCRdb's version includes in-frame clones alone and lacks a portion of them. Of some 75,000 clones in the sample, 80% to 90% were seen once. The specimen was peripheral blood. These receptors all stem from a man aged 55 to 69 with acute or convalescent COVID-19.

In this sample, this clone turned up a few times. This chain connects TRBV12-5 to TRBJ1-3; 8 nucleotides match TRBD1. V lost 7 bases to trimming and J lost 0 bases; unmatched junction nucleotides: 11. Germline loops: CDR1 LGHNT, CDR2 FRNRAP. The CDR3 extends over 17 amino acids. The CDR3 here is CASDSRQGPPSGNTIYF. CDR3 nucleotides: TGTGCTAGTGATTCTAGACAGGGGCCTCCCTCTGGAAACACCATATATTTT.

The gene calls are TRBV12-5 and TRBJ2-1; TRBD2 agrees at 12 bases. V was clipped by 2 bases and J by 6 bases; unmatched bases: 11. This CDR3 has 18 amino acids. Germline V gives CDR1 LGHNT, CDR2 FRNRAP. In DNA form, the CDR3 reads TGTGCTAGTGGTTTGCCCAAGACTAGCGGGAGCCTGACCAATGAGCAGTTCTTC. Amino acid sequence: CASGLPKTSGSLTNEQFF.

The chain recombines TRBV24-1 with TRBJ2-1; D may be TRBD2 (6 bases). The V end was cut by 5 bases, the J end by 4 bases, with 20 bases between. Germline V gene data show CDR1 as KGHDR and CDR2 as SFDVKD. The CDR3 runs to 17 residues. CDR3 sequence reads: CATSGRSTAGNYNEQFF. The DNA for the CDR3 is TGTGCCACCAGTGGACGGTCGACGGCGGGAAATTACAATGAGCAGTTCTTC.

V gene TRBV11-2 combines with J gene TRBJ2-5; 9 bases fit TRBD1. The ends lost 5 bases at V and 2 bases at J; junction bases unmatched: 3. The CDR3 has 14 amino acids. Germline lookup yields CDR1 SGHAT and CDR2 FQNNGV. CDR3 loop: CASSNDRGQETQYF. CDR3 nucleotides: TGTGCCAGCAGCAATGACAGGGGGCAAGAGACCCAGTACTTC.

The gene calls are TRBV7-9 and TRBJ2-2; D remains unclear. This CDR3 is built from 12 residues. Germline CDR1 SEHNR, CDR2 FQNEAQ (reference sequence). Deletions cut 5 bases from V and 8 bases from J, with 9 bases between. The chain's CDR3 is CASSPQSGELFF. Written as DNA, the CDR3 is TGTGCCAGCAGCCCACAGTCTGGGGAGCTGTTTTTT. Supplemented by reference TRBV7-9 and TRBJ2-2, the full variable domain reads DTGVSQNPRHKITKRGQNVTFRCDPISEHNRLYWYRQTLGQGPEFLTYFQNEAQLEKSRLLSDRFSAERPKGSFSTLEIQRTEQGDSAMYLCASSPQSGELFFGEGSRLTVL.

The chain employs TRBV18 and TRBJ1-2; D remains unclear. CDR1 and CDR2 (germline): KGHSH, LQKENI. The V end lost 3 bases, the J end lost 5 bases, and 10 bases lay between the germline ends. The CDR3 is 13 residues long. Written as DNA, the CDR3 is TGTGCCAGCTCACCTTCTGGAGGGTATGGCTACACCTTC. Amino acids: CASSPSGGYGYTF.

V and J are TRBV6-5 and TRBJ1-1; no reliable D call. The CDR3 has 12 amino acids. Germline V gives CDR1 MNHEY, CDR2 SVGAGI. Trimming stripped 7 bases from V and 1 base from J, with 7 bases between. CDR3 sequence: CASNQQNTEAFF. Written as DNA, the CDR3 is TGTGCCAGCAACCAACAGAACACTGAAGCTTTCTTT.

In this sample, this clone turned up once. This chain uses TRBV5-1 with TRBJ2-7, with 12 nucleotides matching TRBD2. This CDR3 comprises 16 residues. With 0 bases clipped from V and 0 bases from J, the junction kept 1 base outside the gene matches. Germline CDR1 reads SGHRS; CDR2 reads YFSETQ. The CDR3 sequence: CASSLEGLAGSYEQYF. CDR3 nucleotides: TGCGCCAGCAGCTTGGAGGGACTAGCGGGCTCCTACGAGCAGTACTTC.

V is TRBV2 and J is TRBJ1-1; D is possibly TRBD1 (6 bases). The CDR3 loop spans 17 amino acids. V lost 2 bases and J lost 6, with 22 bases in between. Germline V gene sequence: CDR1 SNHLY, CDR2 FYNNEI. The chain's CDR3 is CASSEIRVSGVGAEAFF. In DNA form, the CDR3 reads TGTGCCAGCAGTGAAATAAGGGTTTCAGGGGTAGGGGCTGAAGCTTTCTTT.

The chain couples TRBV7-6 to TRBJ2-5; 7 nucleotides match TRBD2. Germline trimming cut 5 bases from V and 5 bases from J; bases unmatched to any gene: 11. CDR1 and CDR2 from the germline V gene are SGHVS and FNYEAQ. This CDR3 has 15 amino acids. The CDR3 loop is CASSQPGGSWETQYF. The CDR3 coding sequence is TGTGCCAGCAGCCAGCCCGGCGGGAGTTGGGAGACCCAGTACTTC.

With respect to this clone: This specimen includes other DNA sequences encoding the same CDR3. This chain joins TRBV5-1 and TRBJ2-7, with D possibly matching TRBD1 (6 bases). CDR1 and CDR2 (germline): SGHRS, YFSETQ. The CDR3 has 13 residues. The ends were cut back, 1 base at V and 3 bases at J, with 8 bases in the middle. The CDR3 region is CASSLLQGYEQYF. The CDR3 DNA reads TGCGCCAGCAGCTTGTTACAGGGCTACGAGCAGTACTTC.

This chain joins TRBV7-9 and TRBJ2-7; possible D gene TRBD2, 5 bases. Germline assignment: CDR1 SEHNR and CDR2 FQNEAQ (reference sequence). V lost 5 bases and J 0 bases, leaving 14 bases between the germline ends. The CDR3 runs to 15 residues. In DNA form, the CDR3 reads TGTGCCAGCAGCCCTCTAGCAATCCACTCCTACGAGCAGTACTTC. It translates to CASSPLAIHSYEQYF.

This rearrangement joins TRBV6-1 to TRBJ2-3, with D perhaps matching TRBD2 (6 bases). CDR3 length: 15 amino acids. Germline V CDR1 and CDR2: MNHNS, SASEGT. V was shortened by 3 bases and J by 0 bases, with 10 bases between the two germline ends. CDR3 sequence: CASSELASSTDTQYF. CDR3 sequence (DNA): TGTGCCAGCAGTGAGCTAGCGAGCAGCACAGATACGCAGTATTTT.

J is TRBJ1-1 and V is TRBV19; tentative D call: TRBD1 (6 bases). Germline CDR1 and CDR2: LNHDA and SQIVND (reference sequence). This CDR3 is built from 14 residues. Trimming removed 9 bases from V and 8 bases from J, with 22 bases in between. CDR3 sequence: CASAADRPIREAFF. CDR3 in DNA: TGTGCCAGCGCCGCAGACAGGCCGATAAGGGAAGCTTTCTTT.

The rearrangement joins TRBV19 to TRBJ1-2, with D possibly being TRBD1 (5 bases). The CDR3 runs 15 residues. Trimming cost V 6 bases and J 3 bases, with 17 bases left between them. Looked up from germline, CDR1 is LNHDA and CDR2 is SQIVND (reference sequence). The CDR3 region has the DNA TGTGCCAGTAGCCTCGGGGGTAGTTTCGACTATGGCTACACCTTC. This gives the protein CASSLGGSFDYGYTF.